A selection of T cell receptor beta chains follows, all from one sample in a study of blood T cell repertoires in COVID-19. Only in-frame clones appear in the TCRdb table, and some are missing; sequencing was by immunoSEQ multiplex PCR. The data show a few hundred thousand clones, 80% to 90% seen once. Sequencing input: PBMCs or T cells enriched from blood (not recorded which). The receptors derive from a woman under 30 who had recovered from COVID-19. Each CDR3 is given with its conserved first and last residue. A D gene is named only where the DNA matches it firmly. Clone size is given for some rows only: seen once, a few or many times, or a class if the clone is expanded.

V	D	J	length	size	DNA	CDR3
TRBV7-3	-	TRBJ2-7	13	once	TGTGCCAGCAGCTTAAGGGGAGACTACGAGCAGTACTTC	CASSLRGDYEQYF
TRBV6-5	-	TRBJ1-2	12	-	TGTGCCAGCAGATACAGGGAGGGTGGCTACACCTTC	CASRYREGGYTF
TRBV18	TRBD1	TRBJ2-7	16	-	TGTGCCAGCTCACCACGGTTGGGACAGGGGACCTACGAGCAGTACTTC	CASSPRLGQGTYEQYF
TRBV3-1/TRBV3-2	-	TRBJ1-6	12	-	TGTGCCAGCAGCCAAGGGGAGTCACCCCTCCACTTT	CASSQGESPLHF
TRBV20-1	TRBD1	TRBJ2-1	14	-	TGCAGTGCTGGTGGGGTGACAGGGATGAATGAGCAGTTCTTC	CSAGGVTGMNEQFF
TRBV7-3	-	TRBJ2-3	17	once	TGTGCCAGCTCTTCTCCCCCGCACAGGGCGGTAACAGATACGCAGTATTTT	CASSSPPHRAVTDTQYF
TRBV4-3	-	TRBJ1-2	15	-	TGCGCCAGCAGCTTAAGGAGGGGCGCGTCCTATGGCTACACCTTC	CASSLRRGASYGYTF
TRBV7-2	TRBD1	TRBJ1-3	18	-	TGTGCCAGCAGCCCAGCCGTAGGGGACAGGGGAGCTGGAAACACCATATATTTT	CASSPAVGDRGAGNTIYF
TRBV5-4	TRBD2	TRBJ2-3	15	-	TGTGCCAGCAGCTCTCCGGGACTAGCGCCAGATACGCAGTATTTT	CASSSPGLAPDTQYF
TRBV7-8	TRBD2	TRBJ2-2	19	-	TGTGCCAGCAGCAAAAAGGGACTAGCGGAAAATTGGGACACCGGGGAGCTGTTTTTT	CASSKKGLAENWDTGELFF
TRBV20-1	TRBD1	TRBJ1-4	19	-	TGCAGTGCTAGTAAGAGCGGACAGGGGTACTTTGACATTGGTGAAAAACTGTTTTTT	CSASKSGQGYFDIGEKLFF
TRBV5-1	TRBD1	TRBJ2-5	14	-	TGCGCCAGCAGCTCCGGACAGGCTCAAGAGACCCAGTACTTC	CASSSGQAQETQYF
TRBV29-1	TRBD1	TRBJ1-2	14	-	TGCAGCGTCGGAGTACCGACAGGGGTTTCTGGCTACACCTTC	CSVGVPTGVSGYTF
TRBV19	-	TRBJ1-1	16	-	TGTGCCAGTAGACACCAACCTCAGGCCCTAAACACTGAAGCTTTCTTT	CASRHQPQALNTEAFF
TRBV11-2	TRBD2	TRBJ2-2	15	-	TGTGCCAGCAGCTCCCGGGGGGGTTCCACCGGGGAGCTGTTTTTT	CASSSRGGSTGELFF
TRBV7-9	-	TRBJ2-7	13	few	TGTGCCAGCAGCAACCTTCCAGGCTACGAGCAGTACTTC	CASSNLPGYEQYF
TRBV11-2	-	TRBJ1-6	14	-	TGTGCCAGCAGCTTTGGGCCAAGGAATTCACCCCTCCACTTT	CASSFGPRNSPLHF
TRBV7-9	-	TRBJ1-4	19	-	TGTGCCAGCAGCTTACCCGACAGGTTCATCCCCACAACTAATGAAAAACTGTTTTTT	CASSLPDRFIPTTNEKLFF
TRBV5-1	-	TRBJ1-1	14	-	TGCGCCAGCGCCACAGGGCCGGGAAGCACTGAAGCTTTCTTT	CASATGPGSTEAFF
TRBV11-2	-	TRBJ2-3	12	-	TGTGCCAGCAGCCACGCGGGCGATACGCAGTATTTT	CASSHAGDTQYF
TRBV14	-	TRBJ1-1	12	-	TGTGCCAGCAGCCTTAGCGGGCCCGGTGCTTTCTTT	CASSLSGPGAFF
TRBV15	-	TRBJ2-3	13	-	TGTGCCACCAGCAGGAACCTCGGGGATACGCAGTATTTT	CATSRNLGDTQYF
TRBV6-5	-	TRBJ2-1	12	-	TGTGCCAGTCGCGCGTCCTACAATGAGCAGTTCTTC	CASRASYNEQFF
TRBV19	TRBD1	TRBJ2-5	16	once	TGTGCCAGTAGTGCCTACAGGGGGTCTGGCCAAGAGACCCAGTACTTC	CASSAYRGSGQETQYF
TRBV4-1	-	TRBJ1-1	12	-	TGCGCCAGCAGCCGTCGCGGGGGTGAAGCTTTCTTT	CASSRRGGEAFF
TRBV5-5	-	TRBJ2-5	15	-	TGTGCCAGCAGCTTGGGTGGCAGGCATAGGGAGACCCAGTACTTC	CASSLGGRHRETQYF
TRBV18	TRBD1	TRBJ1-4	14	-	TGTGCCAGCTCGCCAGGACAGGGAGAGAAAAAACTGTTTTTT	CASSPGQGEKKLFF
TRBV5-4	TRBD1	TRBJ2-7	13	-	TGTGCCAGCAGCCAACAGGGGGCGGAAGAGCAGTACTTC	CASSQQGAEEQYF
TRBV27	TRBD2	TRBJ2-7	15	few	TGTGCCAGCAGTCCCGTTGGGACTAGCCCCTACGAGCAGTACTTC	CASSPVGTSPYEQYF
TRBV28	TRBD1	TRBJ1-1	15	-	TGTGCCAGCATCTTCCACAGGGGGGGTAGCCCTGAAGCTTTCTTT	CASIFHRGGSPEAFF
TRBV30	-	TRBJ1-1	13	-	TGTGCCTGGAGTGGACAAACGAACACTGAAGCTTTCTTT	CAWSGQTNTEAFF
TRBV7-2	-	TRBJ1-1	14	once	TGTGCCAGCAGCCCCCTGACAGTGAGCACTGAAGCTTTCTTT	CASSPLTVSTEAFF
TRBV14	-	TRBJ2-7	17	-	TGTGCCAGCAGCCAAGAAGGAACCGGGACTGAGACCTCCGAGCAGTACTTC	CASSQEGTGTETSEQYF
TRBV7-8	-	TRBJ2-7	14	once	TGTGCCAGCAGCTACCGGGATGCCGCCTACGAGCAGTACTTC	CASSYRDAAYEQYF
TRBV3-1/TRBV3-2	-	TRBJ1-2	13	-	TGTGCCAGCAGCCAGGCAGGGGACTATGGCTACACCTTC	CASSQAGDYGYTF
TRBV4-3	-	TRBJ1-2	17	once	TGCGCCAGCAGCCAAGATACTGGCAGGCACCCTAACTATGGCTACACCTTC	CASSQDTGRHPNYGYTF
TRBV29-1	-	TRBJ1-2	14	-	TGCAGCGTCACCGGGACAAGGGAACCCTATGGCTACACCTTC	CSVTGTREPYGYTF
TRBV12-3/TRBV12-4	-	TRBJ1-2	13	-	TGTGCCAGCCGTGGACAGACTAACTATGGCTACACCTTC	CASRGQTNYGYTF
TRBV3-1/TRBV3-2	-	TRBJ1-4	15	-	TGTGCCAGCAGTCCAAGGAAGGGGACTAATGAAAAACTGTTTTTT	CASSPRKGTNEKLFF
TRBV28	TRBD1	TRBJ1-2	14	-	TGTGCCAGCAGTTCACCGGGACAGAACTATGGCTACACCTTC	CASSSPGQNYGYTF
TRBV9	-	TRBJ1-1	18	once	TGTGCCAGCAGCGCCCAACCGACCGGGAGATCCCTGAACACTGAAGCTTTCTTT	CASSAQPTGRSLNTEAFF
TRBV15	-	TRBJ1-1	12	-	TGTGCCACCAGCAGCCTTCACAAGGAAGCTTTCTTT	CATSSLHKEAFF
TRBV30	-	TRBJ2-7	13	-	TGTGCCTTCCATACAGGGACGGCCTACGAGCAGTACTTC	CAFHTGTAYEQYF
TRBV4-2	-	TRBJ2-1	12	-	TGTGCCAGCAGCCAAGTATCGTATGAGCAGTTCTTC	CASSQVSYEQFF
TRBV29-1	TRBD1	TRBJ1-1	13	-	TGCAGCGCTCACAGGGGACCGAACACTGAAGCTTTCTTT	CSAHRGPNTEAFF
TRBV18	-	TRBJ2-1	14	-	TGTGCCAGCTCACTCAGACAGGTTGACAATGAGCAGTTCTTC	CASSLRQVDNEQFF
TRBV4-1	TRBD2	TRBJ2-3	15	-	TGCGCCAGCAGCCTGCGGGAGTACGGCACAGATACGCAGTATTTT	CASSLREYGTDTQYF
TRBV5-1	TRBD2	TRBJ2-5	15	-	TGCGCCAGCAGTATAGAAGGACTAGCGGAAGAGACCCAGTACTTC	CASSIEGLAEETQYF
TRBV7-2	TRBD1	TRBJ1-2	17	-	TGTGCCAGCAGCTTAAGCACCCCGAACAGGGGCTTCTATGGCTACACCTTC	CASSLSTPNRGFYGYTF
TRBV2	TRBD2	TRBJ2-3	12	-	TGTGCCAGCAATTATCAACGGGGGGGGCTTAATTTT	CASNYQRGGLNF
TRBV7-2	TRBD1	TRBJ1-5	15	-	TGTGCCAGCAGCTTTAGTCCCGGGACAGGAAACCCCCAGCATTTT	CASSFSPGTGNPQHF